The clone carrying this TCR beta chain was counted only a few times. The antigen remains unidentified. Being one base from a much bigger clone, this may be a read error. Every sequencing run generated in excess of 160 million TCR-beta sequences. These sequences covered 15-18 subjects. TCRdb passed the 5' RACE reads through MiXCR, listing each CDR3 protein once. Among about 50,000 distinct CDR3 sequences listed, about 3.7% were seen once. V was pared by 5 bases and J by 10 bases, with 10 bases between. CDR1 is SGHDT and CDR2 is YYEEEE in the germline V gene. The CDR3 runs to 11 residues. The data originate from a study of neurological immune-mediated disorders. Study findings and constraints: Multiple sclerosis patients had less TCR clonal expansion than even healthy controls, unlike HTLV-1-associated myelopathy. Any association between clinical or MRI features and the multiple sclerosis repertoire cluster was absent.

This chain uses TRBV5-6 with TRBJ2-1; no clear D gene. The receptor was derived from a man aged 40-49 years with multiple sclerosis. Sequenced sample: PBMCs. The CDR3 DNA reads as TGTGCCAGCAGATTGAGACTGGAGCAGTTCTTC. The encoded protein is CASRLRLEQFF.